This entry features one T cell receptor (beta chain) sequence. What it binds is unknown. Sequencing was performed with immunoSEQ multiplex PCR; in TCRdb, only in-frame clones are kept and a portion is missing. The table has some 20,000 clones, 87% seen once; the top ten hold 7% to 8%. Treatment was busulfan-fludarabine conditioning, a marrow graft, and cyclophosphamide on days +3 and +4. The data were obtained in a study of T cells after posttransplantation cyclophosphamide. Study results and limitations: TRB overlap between skin or GI tissue T cells and blood was limited.

Germline CDR1 is MGHRA and CDR2 is YSYEKL. J lost 7 bases, V lost 0 bases, and 13 bases had no gene match. The CDR3 is 18 amino acids. The material sequenced was PBMCs, taken after allogeneic stem cell transplant with posttransplant cyclophosphamide. This receptor was obtained from a female patient aged 35 to 55 who received an allogeneic stem cell transplant from a related donor, was CMV-positive, and had no GVHD. Some T cells may possibly be graft donor cells. This chain links TRBV4-1 with TRBJ2-1; 9 bases map to TRBD2. The CDR3 reads CASSQEPGRTSEPNEQFF. As DNA, the CDR3 is TGCGCCAGCAGCCAAGAGCCAGGGAGGACTAGCGAACCGAATGAGCAGTTCTTC.